This TCR beta chain was recovered during a study of blood T cell repertoires in COVID-19. Across the study: Spain, Italy and the United States supplied samples that represented acute and convalescent COVID-19. The cDNA or gDNA used as material had been derived from T cells, B-cell-depleted T cells, or PBMCs.

The CDR3 consists of 17 residues. V gave up 4 bases and J gave up 2 bases, with 18 bases separating them. Germline CDR1 reads SGHTA; CDR2 reads FQGNSA. Methods used by the authors: By means of reference gene primer amplification, nucleated cell counts were estimated. Sequencing used immunoSEQ multiplex PCR; TCRdb keeps in-frame clones, though not all of them. The V and J calls and clone size are taken from that table; D and trimming were inferred from the DNA. The table shows about 270,000 clones, with 80% to 90% occurring only once. This TCR was sampled from a woman aged 70-85 years with acute or convalescent COVID-19. This rearrangement joins TRBV7-2 to TRBJ2-4, with D perhaps matching TRBD1 (6 bases). Source material: peripheral blood. The DNA for the CDR3 is TGTGCCAGCAGCTCCACCGGTCGAACAGGGCCCAAAAACATTCAGTACTTC. Residues: CASSSTGRTGPKNIQYF.